Listed below are T cell receptor beta chains from one sample, sequenced in a study of CD4 T cells in relation to SARS-CoV-2 and coronaviruses. Assay: immunoSEQ multiplex PCR; the TCRdb copy retains only in-frame clones and omits some. This repertoire shows around 15,000 clones, 60% to 80% found once; its top ten account for 8% to 10%. The antigens for these receptors are not known. Sequenced input: CD4+ T cells from PBMCs, cultured in vitro. These receptors were obtained from a human donor in good health. Both conserved end residues are part of each CDR3. D genes are given only for firm matches. Where a row states a size, it is once, few, many or the class of an expanded clone; other rows omit it.

CDR3: CATSDFRGLGHTGELFF
DNA: TGTGCCACCAGTGATTTTCGGGGTCTCGGACACACCGGGGAGCTGTTTTTT
J: TRBJ2-2
D: -
size: medium-sized
V: TRBV24-1

CDR3: CASSSTRTSGRIYADTQYF
DNA: TGTGCCAGCAGTTCGACACGGACTAGCGGGAGGATTTACGCAGATACGCAGTATTTT
J: TRBJ2-3
D: TRBD2
size: -
V: TRBV28

CDR3: CAWRRETNYGYTF
DNA: TGTGCCTGGCGCAGGGAGACTAACTATGGCTACACCTTC
J: TRBJ1-2
D: -
size: -
V: TRBV30

CDR3: CASSLTGEQFF
DNA: TGTGCCAGCAGCTTAACGGGGGAGCAGTTCTTC
J: TRBJ2-1
D: -
size: -
V: TRBV7-3

CDR3: CASSPSSSGVQETQYF
DNA: TGCGCCAGCAGCCCAAGCTCCTCAGGGGTCCAAGAGACCCAGTACTTC
J: TRBJ2-5
D: -
size: -
V: TRBV5-1

CDR3: CASSPQPAGVIQYF
DNA: TGTGCCAGTAGTCCCCAGCCAGCGGGAGTTATCCAGTACTTC
J: TRBJ2-5
D: TRBD2
size: -
V: TRBV19

CDR3: CASSQVWQGPGTQYF
DNA: TGTGCCAGCAGCCAGGTATGGCAGGGACCCGGGACCCAGTACTTC
J: TRBJ2-5
D: -
size: -
V: TRBV3-1/TRBV3-2

CDR3: CASSLSASQGAGYNEQFF
DNA: TGTGCCAGCAGTTTATCGGCCTCTCAGGGGGCGGGCTACAATGAGCAGTTCTTC
J: TRBJ2-1
D: TRBD1
size: -
V: TRBV27

CDR3: CASTPPGAFYNEQFF
DNA: TGTGCCAGTACCCCCCCAGGGGCGTTCTACAATGAGCAGTTCTTC
J: TRBJ2-1
D: -
size: -
V: TRBV19

CDR3: CASKAESDTEAFF
DNA: TGTGCCAGCAAAGCAGAATCGGACACTGAAGCTTTCTTT
J: TRBJ1-1
D: -
size: -
V: TRBV2

CDR3: CASSLVLGEYTEAFF
DNA: TGTGCCAGCAGCTTGGTTTTAGGGGAGTACACTGAAGCTTTCTTT
J: TRBJ1-1
D: -
size: -
V: TRBV5-4

CDR3: CASNRGSQETQYF
DNA: TGTGCCAGCAATCGGGGGAGCCAAGAGACCCAGTACTTC
J: TRBJ2-5
D: -
size: -
V: TRBV28

CDR3: CASSPGRGGNTIYF
DNA: TGTGCCAGCAGCCCCGGACGGGGAGGAAACACCATATATTTT
J: TRBJ1-3
D: -
size: -
V: TRBV4-2

CDR3: CATSRDPAGRSYNEQFF
DNA: TGTGCCACCAGCAGGGATCCGGCCGGCAGGTCCTACAATGAGCAGTTCTTC
J: TRBJ2-1
D: -
size: -
V: TRBV15

CDR3: CASSPGGRGYEQYF
DNA: TGTGCCAGTAGCCCCGGGGGACGGGGCTACGAGCAGTACTTC
J: TRBJ2-7
D: -
size: -
V: TRBV19

CDR3: CASSTGQGVVGYTF
DNA: TGTGCCAGCAGCACCGGACAGGGAGTGGTGGGCTACACCTTC
J: TRBJ1-2
D: TRBD1
size: -
V: TRBV5-6

CDR3: CASSQDEGAASYEQYF
DNA: TGCGCCAGCAGCCAAGATGAAGGCGCAGCTTCCTACGAGCAGTACTTC
J: TRBJ2-7
D: -
size: once
V: TRBV4-1

CDR3: CAWSVYRVNQPQHF
DNA: TGTGCCTGGAGTGTATACAGAGTCAATCAGCCCCAGCATTTT
J: TRBJ1-5
D: -
size: -
V: TRBV30

CDR3: CASSLSGGSGNEQFF
DNA: TGTGCCAGCAGCTTAAGTGGCGGGAGTGGCAATGAGCAGTTCTTC
J: TRBJ2-1
D: TRBD2
size: -
V: TRBV7-3

CDR3: CASSGTSGQGEQYF
DNA: TGTGCCAGTAGTGGGACTAGCGGGCAGGGCGAGCAGTACTTC
J: TRBJ2-7
D: TRBD2
size: -
V: TRBV19

CDR3: CAWNQGKNEQFF
DNA: TGTGCCTGGAACCAGGGTAAAAATGAGCAGTTCTTC
J: TRBJ2-1
D: -
size: -
V: TRBV30

CDR3: CASGLEQGGIFF
DNA: TGTGCTAGTGGTTTGGAACAGGGGGGGATTTTCTTT
J: TRBJ1-1
D: TRBD1
size: -
V: TRBV12-5

CDR3: CASSESRTVSNEKLFF
DNA: TGCGCCAGCAGTGAGTCAAGGACAGTTTCTAATGAAAAACTGTTTTTT
J: TRBJ1-4
D: -
size: -
V: TRBV10-2

CDR3: CASSQDIRTDFRGYTF
DNA: -
J: TRBJ1-2
D: -
size: few
V: TRBV4-2

CDR3: CASSRTSGRGSYNEQFF
DNA: TGCGCCAGCAGCCGGACTAGCGGGAGAGGTTCCTACAATGAGCAGTTCTTC
J: TRBJ2-1
D: TRBD2
size: few
V: TRBV4-1

CDR3: CASSLRLAGGETYEQYF
DNA: TGCGCCAGCAGCTTGAGACTAGCGGGAGGAGAGACCTACGAGCAGTACTTC
J: TRBJ2-7
D: TRBD2
size: -
V: TRBV5-1

CDR3: CASSLAGGIQYF
DNA: TGTGCCAGCAGCTTAGCGGGGGGAATTCAGTACTTC
J: TRBJ2-4
D: -
size: -
V: TRBV7-9

CDR3: CASSDDDRGHNSPLHF
DNA: TGTGCCAGCAGTGATGACGACAGGGGGCATAATTCACCCCTCCACTTT
J: TRBJ1-6
D: TRBD1
size: -
V: TRBV6-1

CDR3: CASSFGGGGYTF
DNA: TGTGCCAGCAGTTTCGGGGGGGGCGGCTACACCTTC
J: TRBJ1-2
D: -
size: -
V: TRBV28

CDR3: CASSIRLAGETSTDTQYF
DNA: TGTGCCAGCAGCATCCGACTAGCGGGGGAAACTAGCACAGATACGCAGTATTTT
J: TRBJ2-3
D: -
size: -
V: TRBV21-1

CDR3: CASSLEGGRQETQYF
DNA: TGCGCCAGCAGCTTGGAAGGGGGCAGACAAGAGACCCAGTACTTC
J: TRBJ2-5
D: TRBD1
size: once
V: TRBV5-1

CDR3: CASSLTRITLAKNIQYF
DNA: TGTGCCAGCAGCCTTACCCGGATTACCTTAGCCAAAAACATTCAGTACTTC
J: TRBJ2-4
D: -
size: few
V: TRBV14

CDR3: CASSTTGTTDTQYF
DNA: TGCGCCAGCAGCACGACCGGGACGACAGATACGCAGTATTTT
J: TRBJ2-3
D: -
size: -
V: TRBV5-1

CDR3: CASSRTVSTDTQYF
DNA: TGTGCCAGCAGCCGGACCGTGAGCACAGATACGCAGTATTTT
J: TRBJ2-3
D: -
size: -
V: TRBV14

CDR3: CASSFNTGGVTEAFF
DNA: TGTGCCAGCAGCTTCAATACAGGGGGCGTCACTGAAGCTTTCTTT
J: TRBJ1-1
D: TRBD1
size: -
V: TRBV11-2

CDR3: CASSQGLEATSIQYF
DNA: TGTGCCAGCAGCCAAGGACTTGAGGCTACGTCCATTCAGTACTTC
J: TRBJ2-4
D: -
size: -
V: TRBV4-2

CDR3: CASSLDEQLRYGYTF
DNA: TGTGCCAGCAGCTTAGACGAACAGCTGCGATATGGCTACACCTTC
J: TRBJ1-2
D: -
size: -
V: TRBV7-8

CDR3: CASKVDGSSYEQYF
DNA: TGTGCCAGCAAAGTCGATGGGAGCTCCTACGAGCAGTACTTC
J: TRBJ2-7
D: -
size: -
V: TRBV2

CDR3: CASGVGDRSAYEQYF
DNA: TGTGCCAGCGGGGTAGGGGACAGGAGTGCCTACGAGCAGTACTTC
J: TRBJ2-7
D: TRBD1
size: -
V: TRBV3-1/TRBV3-2

CDR3: CATPEVANYGYTF
DNA: TGTGCCACCCCGGAAGTAGCTAACTATGGCTACACCTTC
J: TRBJ1-2
D: -
size: -
V: TRBV6-5

CDR3: CASSQDKSTGGSYEQYF
DNA: TGCGCCAGCAGCCAAGATAAATCGACAGGGGGCTCCTACGAGCAGTACTTC
J: TRBJ2-7
D: TRBD1
size: -
V: TRBV4-1

CDR3: CASTDSATNEKLFF
DNA: TGTGCCAGCACCGACAGCGCAACTAATGAAAAACTGTTTTTT
J: TRBJ1-4
D: -
size: -
V: TRBV7-9

CDR3: CASRDSNQPQHF
DNA: TGTGCCAGTAGGGATAGCAATCAGCCCCAGCATTTT
J: TRBJ1-5
D: -
size: once
V: TRBV19

CDR3: CASSPTASGRYNEQFF
DNA: TGTGCCAGCTCACCGACGGCGAGCGGGAGATACAATGAGCAGTTCTTC
J: TRBJ2-1
D: TRBD2
size: -
V: TRBV18

CDR3: CASSPPGSYEQYF
DNA: TGTGCCAGCAGCCCTCCAGGGTCGTACGAGCAGTACTTC
J: TRBJ2-7
D: -
size: -
V: TRBV11-2

CDR3: CASSPPAGSYEQYF
DNA: TGTGCCAGCTCACCACCGGCCGGCTCCTACGAGCAGTACTTC
J: TRBJ2-7
D: -
size: -
V: TRBV18

CDR3: CASSLIPGYSGNTIYF
DNA: TGTGCCAGCAGCTTGATCCCGGGTTACTCTGGAAACACCATATATTTT
J: TRBJ1-3
D: -
size: few
V: TRBV5-4

CDR3: CASSLSTGGTDTQYF
DNA: TGTGCCAGCAGTTTATCGACGGGAGGGACAGATACGCAGTATTTT
J: TRBJ2-3
D: TRBD2
size: -
V: TRBV27

CDR3: CASSAGLAPPYNEQFF
DNA: TGTGCCAGCAGCGCGGGACTAGCCCCCCCTTACAATGAGCAGTTCTTC
J: TRBJ2-1
D: TRBD2
size: -
V: TRBV2